The table lists the clone carrying this TCR beta chain with a count of one. These data originate in a study of T cell changes during pregnancy in multiple sclerosis. V shed 4 bases and J 2 bases; nucleotides not matched to a gene: 2. Germline V gene sequence: CDR1 SGHDT, CDR2 YYEEEE. The CDR3 is made up of 16 amino acids. Clones were read by immunoSEQ multiplex PCR, and TCRdb kept only the in-frame ones, dropping some. The table has 30,000 to 40,000 clones, around nine tenths seen once. This clonotype was obtained from a female donor with multiple sclerosis, enrolled in a pregnancy study. The sequenced sample was CD8+ T cells from peripheral blood mononuclear cells, obtained in the third trimester of pregnancy. The chain carries TRBV5-6 and TRBJ2-1; 14 bases align to TRBD2. The CDR3 loop is CASSPGLAGAYNEQFF. The CDR3 region has the DNA TGTGCCAGCAGCCCGGGACTAGCGGGGGCCTACAATGAGCAGTTCTTC. The full variable domain, its missing parts supplied by reference TRBV5-6 and TRBJ2-1, is DAGVTQSPTHLIKTRGQQVTLRCSPKSGHDTVSWYQQALGQGPQFIFQYYEEEERQRGNFPDRFSGHQFPNYSSELNVNALLLGDSALYLCASSPGLAGAYNEQFFGPGTRLTVL.